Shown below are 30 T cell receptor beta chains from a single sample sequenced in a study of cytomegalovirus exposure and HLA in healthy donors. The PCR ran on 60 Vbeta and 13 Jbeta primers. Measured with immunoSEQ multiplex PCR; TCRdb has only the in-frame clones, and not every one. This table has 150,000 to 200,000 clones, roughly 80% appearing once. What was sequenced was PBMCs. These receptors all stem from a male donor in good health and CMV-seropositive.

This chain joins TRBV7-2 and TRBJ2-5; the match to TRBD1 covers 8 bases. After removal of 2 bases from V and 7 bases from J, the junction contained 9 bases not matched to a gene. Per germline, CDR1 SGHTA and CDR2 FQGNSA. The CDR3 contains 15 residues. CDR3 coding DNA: TGTGCCAGCAGCTTATCTGGACAGGGTGTCGGGACCCAGTACTTC. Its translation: CASSLSGQGVGTQYF. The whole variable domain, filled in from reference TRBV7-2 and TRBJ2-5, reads GAGVSQSPSNKVTEKGKDVELRCDPISGHTALYWYRQSLGQGLEFLIYFQGNSAPDKSGLPSDRFSAERTGGSVSTLTIQRTQQEDSAVYLCASSLSGQGVGTQYFGPGTRLLVL.

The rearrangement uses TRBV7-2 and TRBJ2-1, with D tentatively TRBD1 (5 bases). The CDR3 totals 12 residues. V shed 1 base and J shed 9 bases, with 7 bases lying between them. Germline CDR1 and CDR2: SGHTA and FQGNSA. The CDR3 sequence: CASSLVGVEQFF. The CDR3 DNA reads TGTGCCAGCAGCTTAGTAGGGGTTGAGCAGTTCTTC. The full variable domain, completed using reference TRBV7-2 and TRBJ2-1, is GAGVSQSPSNKVTEKGKDVELRCDPISGHTALYWYRQSLGQGLEFLIYFQGNSAPDKSGLPSDRFSAERTGGSVSTLTIQRTQQEDSAVYLCASSLVGVEQFFGPGTRLTVL.

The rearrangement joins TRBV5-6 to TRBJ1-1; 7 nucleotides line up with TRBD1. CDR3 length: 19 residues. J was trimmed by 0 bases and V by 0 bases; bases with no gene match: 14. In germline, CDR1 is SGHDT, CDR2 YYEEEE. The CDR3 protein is CASSLGLGGRGRVNTEAFF. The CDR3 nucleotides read TGTGCCAGCAGCTTGGGACTCGGAGGTAGGGGGCGCGTGAACACTGAAGCTTTCTTT.

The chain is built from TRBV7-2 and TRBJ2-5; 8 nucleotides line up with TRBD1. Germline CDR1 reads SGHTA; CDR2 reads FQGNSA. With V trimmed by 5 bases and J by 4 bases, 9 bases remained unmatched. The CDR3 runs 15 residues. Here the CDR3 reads CASSLRTGRGETQYF. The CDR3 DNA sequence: TGTGCCAGCAGCCTACGGACAGGGCGGGGAGAGACCCAGTACTTC.

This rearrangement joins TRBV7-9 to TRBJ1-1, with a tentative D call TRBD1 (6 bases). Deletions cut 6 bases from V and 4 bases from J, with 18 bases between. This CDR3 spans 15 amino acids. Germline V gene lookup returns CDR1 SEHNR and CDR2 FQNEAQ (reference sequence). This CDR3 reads CASRPKDRISTEAFF. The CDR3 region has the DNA TGTGCCAGCAGGCCTAAGGACAGAATTTCCACTGAAGCTTTCTTT.

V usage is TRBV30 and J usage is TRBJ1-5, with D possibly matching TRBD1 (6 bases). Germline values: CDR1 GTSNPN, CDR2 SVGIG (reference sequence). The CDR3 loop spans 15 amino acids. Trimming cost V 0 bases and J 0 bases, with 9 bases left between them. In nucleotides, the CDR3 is TGTGCCTGGAGTGTACAGGGATATAGCAATCAGCCCCAGCATTTT. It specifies CAWSVQGYSNQPQHF.

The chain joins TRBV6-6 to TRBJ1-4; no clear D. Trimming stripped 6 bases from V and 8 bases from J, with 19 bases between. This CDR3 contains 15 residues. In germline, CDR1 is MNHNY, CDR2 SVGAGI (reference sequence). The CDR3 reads CASSPHISGSEKLFF. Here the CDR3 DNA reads TGTGCCAGCAGCCCACACATTTCGGGTTCCGAAAAACTGTTTTTT.

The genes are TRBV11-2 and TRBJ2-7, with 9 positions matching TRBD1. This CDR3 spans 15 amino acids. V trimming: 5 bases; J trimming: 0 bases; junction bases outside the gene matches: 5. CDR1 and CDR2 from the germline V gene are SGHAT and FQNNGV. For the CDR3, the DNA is TGTGCCAGCAGCAGACAGGGGGTAAACTCCTACGAGCAGTACTTC. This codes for CASSRQGVNSYEQYF.

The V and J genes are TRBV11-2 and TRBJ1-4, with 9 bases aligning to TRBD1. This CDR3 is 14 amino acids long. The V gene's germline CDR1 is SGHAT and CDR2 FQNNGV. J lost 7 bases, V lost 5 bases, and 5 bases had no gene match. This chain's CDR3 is CASSTGQGGEKLFF. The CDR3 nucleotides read TGTGCCAGCAGCACGGGACAGGGAGGTGAAAAACTGTTTTTT. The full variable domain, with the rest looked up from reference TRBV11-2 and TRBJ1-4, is EAGVAQSPRYKIIEKRQSVAFWCNPISGHATLYWYQQILGQGPKLLIQFQNNGVVDDSQLPKDRFSAERLKGVDSTLKIQPAKLEDSAVYLCASSTGQGGEKLFFGSGTQLSVL.

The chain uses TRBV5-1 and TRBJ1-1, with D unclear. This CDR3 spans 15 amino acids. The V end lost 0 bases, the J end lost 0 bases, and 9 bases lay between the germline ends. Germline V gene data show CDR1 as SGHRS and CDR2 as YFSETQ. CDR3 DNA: TGCGCCAGCAGCTTGGAACGAGGTATGAACACTGAAGCTTTCTTT. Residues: CASSLERGMNTEAFF.

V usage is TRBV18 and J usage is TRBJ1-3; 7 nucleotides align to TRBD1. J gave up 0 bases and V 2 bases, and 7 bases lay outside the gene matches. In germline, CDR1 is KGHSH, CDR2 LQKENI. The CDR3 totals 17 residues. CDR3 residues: CASSPSRGQSSGNTIYF. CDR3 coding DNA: TGTGCCAGCTCACCATCGAGGGGGCAGAGCTCTGGAAACACCATATATTTT.

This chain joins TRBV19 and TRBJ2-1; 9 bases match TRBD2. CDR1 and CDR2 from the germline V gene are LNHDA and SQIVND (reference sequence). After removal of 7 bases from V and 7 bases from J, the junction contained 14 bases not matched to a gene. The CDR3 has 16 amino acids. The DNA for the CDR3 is TGTGCCAGTACCCCTAGTCCCCTAGCGGGAACTAATGAGCAGTTCTTC. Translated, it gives CASTPSPLAGTNEQFF.

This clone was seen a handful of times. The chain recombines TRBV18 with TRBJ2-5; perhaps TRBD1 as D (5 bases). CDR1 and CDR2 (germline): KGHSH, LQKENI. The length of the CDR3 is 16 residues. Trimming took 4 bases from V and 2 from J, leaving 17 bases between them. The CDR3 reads CASSRDRGAGQETQYF. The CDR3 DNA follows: TGTGCCAGCTCACGAGACCGTGGGGCCGGGCAAGAGACCCAGTACTTC. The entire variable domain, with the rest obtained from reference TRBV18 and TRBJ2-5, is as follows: NAGVMQNPRHLVRRRGQEARLRCSPMKGHSHVYWYRQLPEEGLKFMVYLQKENIIDESGMPKERFSAEFPKEGPSILRIQQVVRGDSAAYFCASSRDRGAGQETQYFGPGTRLLVL.

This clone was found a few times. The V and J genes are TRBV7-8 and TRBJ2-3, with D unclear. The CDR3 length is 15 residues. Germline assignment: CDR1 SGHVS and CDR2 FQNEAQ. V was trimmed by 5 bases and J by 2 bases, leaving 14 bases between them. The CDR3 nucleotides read TGTGCCAGCAGCACATACCGAGGAGCCACAGATACGCAGTATTTT. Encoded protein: CASSTYRGATDTQYF.

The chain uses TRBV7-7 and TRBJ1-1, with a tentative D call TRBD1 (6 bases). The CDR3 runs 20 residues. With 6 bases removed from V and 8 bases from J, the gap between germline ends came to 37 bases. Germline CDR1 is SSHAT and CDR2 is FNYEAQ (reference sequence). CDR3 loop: CASRSLILVGDGRRGGEAFF. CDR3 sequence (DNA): TGTGCCAGCAGATCGCTTATCTTAGTGGGGGACGGAAGGCGGGGGGGCGAAGCTTTCTTT.

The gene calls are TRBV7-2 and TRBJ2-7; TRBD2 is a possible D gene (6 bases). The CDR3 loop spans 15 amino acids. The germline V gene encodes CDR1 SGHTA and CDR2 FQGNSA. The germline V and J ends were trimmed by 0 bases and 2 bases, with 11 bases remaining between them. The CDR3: CASSLAGAGPYEQYF. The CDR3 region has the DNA TGTGCCAGCAGCTTAGCTGGCGCGGGGCCCTACGAGCAGTACTTC.

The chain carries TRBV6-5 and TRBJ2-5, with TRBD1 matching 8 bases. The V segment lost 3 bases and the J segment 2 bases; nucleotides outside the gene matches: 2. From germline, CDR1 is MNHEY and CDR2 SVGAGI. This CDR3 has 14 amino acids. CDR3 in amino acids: CASSYNRGQETQYF. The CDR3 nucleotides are TGTGCCAGCAGTTATAACAGGGGGCAAGAGACCCAGTACTTC.

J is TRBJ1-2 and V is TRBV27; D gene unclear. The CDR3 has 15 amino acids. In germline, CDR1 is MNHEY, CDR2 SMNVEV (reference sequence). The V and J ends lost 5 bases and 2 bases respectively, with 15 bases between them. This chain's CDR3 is CASSPQSAQNYGYTF. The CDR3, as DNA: TGTGCCAGCAGTCCACAATCCGCCCAGAACTATGGCTACACCTTC.

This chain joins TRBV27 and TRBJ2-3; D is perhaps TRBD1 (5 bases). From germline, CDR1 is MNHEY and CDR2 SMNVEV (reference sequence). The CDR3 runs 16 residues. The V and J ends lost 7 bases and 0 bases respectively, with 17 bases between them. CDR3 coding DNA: TGTGCCAGCACTATGGGCACAGGCGGTAGCACAGATACGCAGTATTTT. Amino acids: CASTMGTGGSTDTQYF.

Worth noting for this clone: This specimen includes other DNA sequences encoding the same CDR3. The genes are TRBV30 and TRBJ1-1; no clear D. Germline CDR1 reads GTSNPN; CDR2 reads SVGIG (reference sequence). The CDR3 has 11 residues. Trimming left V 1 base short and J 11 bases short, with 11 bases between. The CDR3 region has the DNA TGTGCCTGGAGTGCGAGGGATGAGGCTTTCTTT. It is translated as CAWSARDEAFF.

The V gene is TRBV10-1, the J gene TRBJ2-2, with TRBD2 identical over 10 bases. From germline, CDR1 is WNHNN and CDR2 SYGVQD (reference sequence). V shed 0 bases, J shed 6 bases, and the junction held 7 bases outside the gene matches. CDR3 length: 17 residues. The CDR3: CASSESIGLAGAGELFF. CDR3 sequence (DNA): TGCGCCAGCAGTGAGTCGATAGGGCTAGCGGGAGCCGGGGAGCTGTTTTTT.

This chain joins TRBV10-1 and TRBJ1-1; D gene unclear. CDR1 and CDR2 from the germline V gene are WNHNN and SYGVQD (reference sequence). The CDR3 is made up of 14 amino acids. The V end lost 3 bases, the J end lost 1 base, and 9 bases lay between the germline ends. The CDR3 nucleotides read TGCGCCAGCAGTGAAAAAGCCGCGAACACTGAAGCTTTCTTT. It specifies CASSEKAANTEAFF.

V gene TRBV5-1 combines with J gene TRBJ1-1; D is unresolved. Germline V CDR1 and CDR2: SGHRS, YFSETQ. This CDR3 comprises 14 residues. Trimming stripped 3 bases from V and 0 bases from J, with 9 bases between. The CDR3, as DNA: TGCGCCAGCAGCTCACAACGAATGAACACTGAAGCTTTCTTT. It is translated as CASSSQRMNTEAFF.

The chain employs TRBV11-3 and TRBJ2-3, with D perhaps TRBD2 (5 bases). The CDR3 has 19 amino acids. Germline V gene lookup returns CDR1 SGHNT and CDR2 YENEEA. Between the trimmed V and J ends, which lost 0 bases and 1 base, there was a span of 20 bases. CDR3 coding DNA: TGTGCCAGCAGCTTAGATCTTTGCAGGAGGTTTCGAGGCACAGATACGCAGTATTTT. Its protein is CASSLDLCRRFRGTDTQYF.

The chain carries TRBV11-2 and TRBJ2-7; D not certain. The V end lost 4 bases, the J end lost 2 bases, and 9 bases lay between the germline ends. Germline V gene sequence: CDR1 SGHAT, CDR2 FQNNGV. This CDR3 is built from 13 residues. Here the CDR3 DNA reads TGTGCCAGCAGCTCTGAACTGCCCTACGAGCAGTACTTC. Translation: CASSSELPYEQYF.

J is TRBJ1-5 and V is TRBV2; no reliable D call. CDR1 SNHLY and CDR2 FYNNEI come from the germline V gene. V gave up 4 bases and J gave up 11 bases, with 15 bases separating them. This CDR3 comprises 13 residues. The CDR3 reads CASSVVWEAAQHF. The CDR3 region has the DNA TGTGCCAGCAGTGTGGTTTGGGAGGCGGCCCAGCATTTT.

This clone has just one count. CDR3: CASSTIPVTDTQYF. DNA of the CDR3: TGTGCCAGTAGTACCATACCGGTCACAGATACGCAGTATTTT. The chain combines TRBV19 with TRBJ2-3; D gene uncertain. V was cut by 4 bases and J by 2 bases, with 10 bases left in between. Germline lookup yields CDR1 LNHDA and CDR2 SQIVND (reference sequence). The CDR3 runs 14 residues.

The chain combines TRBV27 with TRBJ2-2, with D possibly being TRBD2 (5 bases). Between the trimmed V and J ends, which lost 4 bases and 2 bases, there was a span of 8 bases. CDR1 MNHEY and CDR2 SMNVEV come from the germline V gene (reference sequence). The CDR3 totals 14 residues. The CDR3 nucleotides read TGTGCCAGCAGTTCCGGGATAAACACCGGGGAGCTGTTTTTT. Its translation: CASSSGINTGELFF.

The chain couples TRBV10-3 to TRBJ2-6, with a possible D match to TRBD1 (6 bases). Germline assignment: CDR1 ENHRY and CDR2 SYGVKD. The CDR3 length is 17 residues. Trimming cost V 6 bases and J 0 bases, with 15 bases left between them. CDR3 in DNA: TGTGCCATCAGGAACCAGGACAGACTCTCTGGGGCCAACGTCCTGACTTTC. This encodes CAIRNQDRLSGANVLTF.

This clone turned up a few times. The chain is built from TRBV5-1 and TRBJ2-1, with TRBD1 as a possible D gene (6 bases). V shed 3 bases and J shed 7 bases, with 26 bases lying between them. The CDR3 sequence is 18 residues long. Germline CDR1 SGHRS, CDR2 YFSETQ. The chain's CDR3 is CASSSPESDRFPHNEQFF. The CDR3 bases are TGCGCCAGCAGCTCCCCGGAAAGCGACAGGTTTCCGCATAATGAGCAGTTCTTC.